This is a list of T cell receptor beta chains from one sample in a study of T cell clones after liver transplantation. The method was immunoSEQ multiplex PCR; TCRdb's version includes in-frame clones alone and lacks a portion of them. The sample contains fewer than 85,000 clones, 80% of which appear only once. Sequenced material: CD4+ T cells from blood, taken 12 months after liver transplant. These receptors all come from a human patient who received a liver transplant. The graft donor may have given rise to some T cells. Each CDR3 is given with its conserved first and last residue. D genes are given only for firm matches. Size is omitted from some rows. Given values are once, few, many or a class for expanded clones.

CDR3 DNA: TGTGCCAGCAGTGACAGTACTGAAGCTTTCTTT
CDR3 protein: CASSDSTEAFF
clone size: few
V gene: TRBV6-5
J gene: TRBJ1-1
D gene: .

CDR3 DNA: TGTGCCAGCAGGTCAGCCGCTAGCACAGATACGCAGTATTTT
CDR3 protein: CASRSAASTDTQYF
clone size: .
V gene: TRBV5-6
J gene: TRBJ2-3
D gene: .

CDR3 DNA: TGTGCCTGGCGGGACAGGGGGCGCGATGGCTACACCTTC
CDR3 protein: CAWRDRGRDGYTF
clone size: .
V gene: TRBV30
J gene: TRBJ1-2
D gene: TRBD1

CDR3 DNA: TGCGCCAGCAGGATTTGGACGGGGTTATACGAGCAGTACTTC
CDR3 protein: CASRIWTGLYEQYF
clone size: few
V gene: TRBV5-1
J gene: TRBJ2-7
D gene: .

CDR3 DNA: TGTGCCAGCAGCTCCGCCTCTGCACCTGAGACCCAGTACTTC
CDR3 protein: CASSSASAPETQYF
clone size: .
V gene: TRBV7-3
J gene: TRBJ2-5
D gene: .

CDR3 DNA: TGTGCCTGGAGTGTACGCCGGGGGGGGACAGATACGCAGTATTTT
CDR3 protein: CAWSVRRGGTDTQYF
clone size: .
V gene: TRBV30
J gene: TRBJ2-3
D gene: TRBD2

CDR3 DNA: TGTGCCAGCAGCTTTGGGTTTAGCGGGATTCAATCAGATACGCAGTATTTT
CDR3 protein: CASSFGFSGIQSDTQYF
clone size: .
V gene: TRBV7-2
J gene: TRBJ2-3
D gene: TRBD2

CDR3 DNA: TGTGCCAGCAGCTTGTGGCAGGGAAACACCATATATTTT
CDR3 protein: CASSLWQGNTIYF
clone size: few
V gene: TRBV5-4
J gene: TRBJ1-3
D gene: .

CDR3 DNA: TGTGCCATCAGTGGACAGGGAGGAACCCTTGGTGGCTACACCTTC
CDR3 protein: CAISGQGGTLGGYTF
clone size: .
V gene: TRBV10-3
J gene: TRBJ1-2
D gene: TRBD1

CDR3 DNA: TGTGCCAGCAGTGAACGACAGATGACAGATACGCAGTATTTT
CDR3 protein: CASSERQMTDTQYF
clone size: once
V gene: TRBV2
J gene: TRBJ2-3
D gene: .

CDR3 DNA: TGTGCCAGCAGTTCACAGACAGGGAGTCACACTGAAGCTTTCTTT
CDR3 protein: CASSSQTGSHTEAFF
clone size: .
V gene: TRBV27
J gene: TRBJ1-1
D gene: TRBD1

CDR3 DNA: TGCGCCAGCACCCTGGACAGGGGGATACCCTTTTTT
CDR3 protein: CASTLDRGIPFF
clone size: .
V gene: TRBV5-1
J gene: TRBJ2-2
D gene: TRBD1

CDR3 DNA: TGTGCCATCAGCCTGGGACTACCAAAGAGTAGCGGGGAGCTGTTTTTT
CDR3 protein: CAISLGLPKSSGELFF
clone size: .
V gene: TRBV10-3
J gene: TRBJ2-2
D gene: TRBD2

CDR3 DNA: TGTGCCAGCAGTTCCCTTGGGTTGACTAATGAAAAACTGTTTTTT
CDR3 protein: CASSSLGLTNEKLFF
clone size: .
V gene: TRBV28
J gene: TRBJ1-4
D gene: .

CDR3 DNA: TGTGCCAGCAGATCCTTAGGGGGCACCGGGGAGCTGTTTTTT
CDR3 protein: CASRSLGGTGELFF
clone size: .
V gene: TRBV6-1
J gene: TRBJ2-2
D gene: .

CDR3 DNA: TGCGCCAGCAGCTTGGCCGGGGGGAACACTGAAGCTTTCTTT
CDR3 protein: CASSLAGGNTEAFF
clone size: .
V gene: TRBV5-1
J gene: TRBJ1-1
D gene: .

CDR3 DNA: TGCAGCGTTTCGGACAGGAACACTGAAGCTTTCTTT
CDR3 protein: CSVSDRNTEAFF
clone size: once
V gene: TRBV29-1
J gene: TRBJ1-1
D gene: .

CDR3 DNA: TGTGCCAGCAGCCGGGAGACGAACACCGGGGAGCTGTTTTTT
CDR3 protein: CASSRETNTGELFF
clone size: .
V gene: TRBV7-2
J gene: TRBJ2-2
D gene: .

CDR3 DNA: TGTGCCAGCAGTTTGACGCAAATACACAATGAGCAGTTCTTC
CDR3 protein: CASSLTQIHNEQFF
clone size: few
V gene: TRBV27
J gene: TRBJ2-1
D gene: .

CDR3 DNA: TGTGCCAGCAGTGGGACAGGGGGGTACACTGAAGCTTTCTTT
CDR3 protein: CASSGTGGYTEAFF
clone size: .
V gene: TRBV2
J gene: TRBJ1-1
D gene: TRBD1

CDR3 DNA: TGTGCCAGCAGTGAACAGGGACAGGCTCGGACCGGGGAGCTGTTTTTT
CDR3 protein: CASSEQGQARTGELFF
clone size: once
V gene: TRBV6-1
J gene: TRBJ2-2
D gene: TRBD1

CDR3 DNA: TGTGCCAGCAGCTTGGGGACATCACAAGAGACCCAGTACTTC
CDR3 protein: CASSLGTSQETQYF
clone size: .
V gene: TRBV5-4
J gene: TRBJ2-5
D gene: .

CDR3 DNA: TGTGCCAGCAGTTTTAGGGGGACCCGATACGAGCAGTACTTC
CDR3 protein: CASSFRGTRYEQYF
clone size: .
V gene: TRBV28
J gene: TRBJ2-7
D gene: .

CDR3 DNA: TGTGCCAGCAGCTTAAGTCCACCGGATCCCCAGCATTTT
CDR3 protein: CASSLSPPDPQHF
clone size: .
V gene: TRBV11-1
J gene: TRBJ1-5
D gene: .

CDR3 DNA: TGTGCCAGCAGCGCCCTCGCGGGAGCCTACAATGAGCAGTTCTTC
CDR3 protein: CASSALAGAYNEQFF
clone size: once
V gene: TRBV13
J gene: TRBJ2-1
D gene: TRBD2

CDR3 DNA: TGTGCCAGCAAATCAGGGGCGCGTACGTTTTGGGAAAAACTGTTTTTT
CDR3 protein: CASKSGARTFWEKLFF
clone size: .
V gene: TRBV28
J gene: TRBJ1-4
D gene: .

CDR3 DNA: TGTGCCAGCAGGCTATCCGGGACAGGGAACACCGGGGAGCTGTTTTTT
CDR3 protein: CASRLSGTGNTGELFF
clone size: .
V gene: TRBV28
J gene: TRBJ2-2
D gene: TRBD1

CDR3 DNA: TGCGCCAGCAGCTCGGACGGAGAGAACTATGGCTACACCTTC
CDR3 protein: CASSSDGENYGYTF
clone size: .
V gene: TRBV5-1
J gene: TRBJ1-2
D gene: .

CDR3 DNA: TGTGCCAGCAGCTTAGGTCGGGGTTCAAGCTCCTACAATGAGCAGTTCTTC
CDR3 protein: CASSLGRGSSSYNEQFF
clone size: .
V gene: TRBV11-3
J gene: TRBJ2-1
D gene: .

CDR3 DNA: TGCGCCAGCAGCCAAGATTCGCGACCAACTAGCGCAACGTCGGATACGCAGTATTTT
CDR3 protein: CASSQDSRPTSATSDTQYF
clone size: .
V gene: TRBV4-3
J gene: TRBJ2-3
D gene: TRBD2

CDR3 DNA: TGTGCCAGCAGCTTGGGGGCAACAGGGAGGGAGACCCAGTACTTC
CDR3 protein: CASSLGATGRETQYF
clone size: many
V gene: TRBV5-4
J gene: TRBJ2-5
D gene: .

CDR3 DNA: TGCGCCAGCAGCTTGGAGTCGCGGGAGAGCCCAGATACGCAGTATTTT
CDR3 protein: CASSLESRESPDTQYF
clone size: .
V gene: TRBV5-1
J gene: TRBJ2-3
D gene: TRBD2

CDR3 DNA: TGTGCCAGTAGTGACCGGATCACCGCTTTCTTT
CDR3 protein: CASSDRITAFF
clone size: .
V gene: TRBV19
J gene: TRBJ1-1
D gene: .

CDR3 DNA: TGTGCCAGCAGCCAAGAAAGGATTCGTAGCTCCTCCTACGAGCAGTACTTC
CDR3 protein: CASSQERIRSSSYEQYF
clone size: .
V gene: TRBV14
J gene: TRBJ2-7
D gene: .

CDR3 DNA: TGCGCCAGCAGCTTCGGAGTCGAGCAGTACTTC
CDR3 protein: CASSFGVEQYF
clone size: .
V gene: TRBV5-1
J gene: TRBJ2-7
D gene: .

CDR3 DNA: TGTGCCTGGACCGGAGGGGAGACCCAGTACTTC
CDR3 protein: CAWTGGETQYF
clone size: .
V gene: TRBV30
J gene: TRBJ2-5
D gene: .

CDR3 DNA: TGTGCCAGCAGTGAACAACCGGGACAGCTCAATCAGCCCCAGCATTTT
CDR3 protein: CASSEQPGQLNQPQHF
clone size: .
V gene: TRBV6-1
J gene: TRBJ1-5
D gene: TRBD1

CDR3 DNA: TGCGCCAGCAGCCAAGATGACTTTATAGCCAAAAACATTCAGTACTTC
CDR3 protein: CASSQDDFIAKNIQYF
clone size: .
V gene: TRBV4-1
J gene: TRBJ2-4
D gene: .

CDR3 DNA: TGCGCCAGCAGTGTGCGAACGCCAGAGACCCAGTACTTC
CDR3 protein: CASSVRTPETQYF
clone size: .
V gene: TRBV10-2
J gene: TRBJ2-5
D gene: .